The 5 T cell receptor beta chains below come from one sample, sequenced in a study of T cells in Graves' hyperthyroidism and ophthalmopathy. The investigators amplified TCR beta CDR3 regions from RNA transcripts. HTBI primers were employed in a first-round RT-PCR of the TCR CDR3. TCRdb reprocessed the multiplex PCR reads with MiXCR, giving one entry per CDR3 protein. The sample has 200,000 to 250,000 distinct CDR3 sequences, 17% seen once; the top ten hold approximately 50%. Sequences were obtained from blood. Receptors were obtained from a middle-aged man with Graves' hyperthyroidism.

The V gene is TRBV3-1, the J gene TRBJ2-5, with D unresolved. From germline, CDR1 is LGHDT and CDR2 YNNKEL (reference sequence). V was shortened by 1 base and J by 2 bases, with 8 bases between the two germline ends. The CDR3 runs 14 residues. The CDR3 nucleotides read TGTGCCAGCAGCCAAGGGCCCTTACAAGAGACCCAGTACTTC. Protein sequence: CASSQGPLQETQYF.

This clonotype was picked up many times. This chain links TRBV28 with TRBJ2-7; 8 bases line up with TRBD2. Germline V CDR1 and CDR2: MDHEN, SYDVKM. J lost 6 bases, V lost 4 bases, and 5 bases had no gene match. The CDR3 spans 13 residues. DNA of the CDR3: TGTGCCAGCAGTTCGGGACTAGTTGCCGAGCAGTACTTC. Encoded protein: CASSSGLVAEQYF.

This clonotype was counted many times. The CDR3 region is CASSEIEGLTDTQYF. The CDR3 DNA reads as TGTGCCAGCAGTGAGATCGAAGGGCTGACAGATACGCAGTATTTT. The chain uses TRBV2 and TRBJ2-3; D unresolved. The V gene lost 3 bases and the J gene lost 3 bases, with 13 bases spanning the gap. Germline V gene lookup returns CDR1 SNHLY and CDR2 FYNNEI. The CDR3 runs to 15 residues.

This clonotype was counted many times. The chain links TRBV20-1 to TRBJ2-7, with unresolved D. The CDR3 sequence is 15 residues long. The germline gives CDR1 DFQATT, CDR2 SNEGSKA (reference sequence). Deletions cut 0 bases from V and 6 bases from J, with 18 bases between. The CDR3 protein is CSARDVLAPFGEQYF. The CDR3 nucleotides are TGCAGTGCTAGAGATGTGCTGGCCCCCTTCGGCGAGCAGTACTTC.

This clonotype has ten or more counts. The rearrangement uses TRBV2 and TRBJ2-3, with no clear D. CDR1 is SNHLY and CDR2 is FYNNEI in the germline V gene. Trimming pared 2 bases from V and 0 bases from J, leaving 9 bases between. This CDR3 comprises 15 residues. This CDR3 reads CASSEPGFSTDTQYF. DNA of the CDR3: TGTGCCAGCAGTGAACCCGGGTTTAGCACAGATACGCAGTATTTT.